The rows below give T cell receptor beta chains drawn from one sample of a study of blood T cell repertoires in COVID-19. The repertoire was sequenced with immunoSEQ multiplex PCR; TCRdb's copy has only in-frame clones and lacks some. Of tens of thousands of clones listed, 81% are singletons. Sequencing was performed on peripheral blood. The receptors stem from a woman in her 70s with acute or convalescent COVID-19. CDR3s include the opening cysteine and the closing phenylalanine or tryptophan. Each record gives: J gene, D gene, V gene, clone size, CDR3 DNA, CDR3 protein. D genes are given only for firm matches. Size values are once, few and many counts, or a class for expanded clones, and some rows have none.

>TRBJ1-5|TRBD1|TRBV7-2|.
TGTGCCAGCAGCATGACAGGGTCCAATCAGCCCCAGCATTTT
CASSMTGSNQPQHF
>TRBJ2-3|TRBD1|TRBV7-9|few
TGTGCCAGCACCCAGGACAGGGGCAGCGATACGCAGTATTTT
CASTQDRGSDTQYF
>TRBJ1-4|TRBD1|TRBV4-1|.
TGCGCCAGCAGCCAAAGAAGGGGGCCGGAAAAACTGTTTTTT
CASSQRRGPEKLFF
>TRBJ2-1|.|TRBV11-3|.
TGTGCCAGCAGCTTTGGTCTATACAATGAGCAGTTCTTC
CASSFGLYNEQFF
>TRBJ2-6|TRBD1|TRBV30|.
TGTGCCTGGAAGAGGGACAGGGCCCTAACTGGGGCCAACGTCCTGACTTTC
CAWKRDRALTGANVLTF
>TRBJ2-7|TRBD1|TRBV2|.
TGTGCCAGCACAAACCTGGACAGGCTCTACGAGCAGTACTTC
CASTNLDRLYEQYF
>TRBJ1-3|.|TRBV6-6|.
TGTGCCAGCAGTTACGAGGGCGGCTCTGGAAACACCATATATTTT
CASSYEGGSGNTIYF
>TRBJ1-3|.|TRBV6-2/TRBV6-3|.
TGTGCCAGCAGCCCCGCGGCGTCAAAAGGAAACACCATATATTTT
CASSPAASKGNTIYF
>TRBJ2-3|.|TRBV29-1|.
TGCAGCGTGGAGGAGGGGAGCACAGATACGCAGTATTTT
CSVEEGSTDTQYF
>TRBJ1-5|.|TRBV2|.
TGTGCCAGCAGTGAATTGCCCGGTCAGCCCCAGCATTTT
CASSELPGQPQHF
>TRBJ1-6|TRBD1|TRBV11-2|few
TGTGCCAGCACCGAGACAGGGTTTGGTTCACCCCTCCACTTT
CASTETGFGSPLHF
>TRBJ2-1|.|TRBV7-8|.
TGTGCCAGCAGCTTAGAGAGGACTGGCAATGAGCAGTTCTTC
CASSLERTGNEQFF
>TRBJ2-2|TRBD2|TRBV7-6|.
TGTGCCAGCAGCTTAGCGCGGGGGGTGATCGGGGAGCTGTTTTTT
CASSLARGVIGELFF
>TRBJ2-5|.|TRBV7-7|.
TGTGCTAGCAGCCAGGGCATGGGGGCAGAGACCCAGTACTTC
CASSQGMGAETQYF